This TCR beta chain emerged from a study of cytomegalovirus exposure and HLA in healthy donors listed by TCRdb under 2017. A note on the overall study: An earlier analysis of more than 550 of the donors reported 276 Gb of sequence data and around 110 million unique TCR beta sequences obtained from around 180 million T cells. An early release that covered approximately 600 HLA-typed donors contained approximately 300 gigabases of sequencing data and about 84 million unique TCR sequences. Among the approximately 430 genotyped donors, more than 70% belonged to the genetic ancestry cluster associated with self-reported Caucasian donors. The study was designed to test whether signatures of past pathogen exposure could be identified by cataloging public T cell receptors. The study used immunosequencing to profile the T cell repertoires of several hundred subjects and linked those repertoires to cytomegalovirus serostatus. Along with the roughly 710-subject first cohort, a separate validation cohort of more than 90 different subjects was used. To predict cytomegalovirus infection status, the study combined high-throughput TCR immunosequencing, statistical association of individual TCRs with disease status, and machine learning. A later analysis re-analyzed previously published TCR beta repertoires from 500 to 700 donors and added high-resolution HLA genotyping to study TCR occurrence patterns. Rather than using new phenotypic data, the later analysis identified candidate immune exposures from TCR beta sequences and from how often those sequences occurred across donors. An earlier analysis of 587 of the donors used high-throughput TCR beta sequencing to judge whether each TCR beta V gene segment behaved as functional or pseudogenic. Donor age, sex, ethnicity and CMV serostatus were collected together with the repertoire data. A later genetic analysis used genome-wide SNP genotypes for about 60% of the roughly 670 donors, treating that subset as a discovery cohort. Every discovery cohort repertoire had been produced on one sequencing platform. HLA typing included class I and class II loci at four-digit resolution. The number of donors typed differed by locus, with about 629-630 for A, B, C, DRB1 and DQB1, roughly 520 for DQA1, nearly 610 for DPA1, and some 440 for DPB1. Several DR-DQ haplotypes were treated as single units for association and clustering because of strong linkage in the cohort. Among about 370 genotyped donors of the cohort, an average of roughly 230,000 unique TCR beta nucleotide sequences was sequenced per donor, of which about 18% were non-productive. What the work shows at the level of the full study, not this receptor alone: A later analysis found that HLA-associated TCR beta chains were more clonally expanded and had lower generation probabilities than equally common non-associated chains. The cohort was sequenced for TCR beta chains only, and without alpha or paired-chain data the features that could be detected were limited. Across donors, most TCR sequences were observed very rarely, whereas some public TCRs were present in many individuals. In a later analysis, TCR association rates were found to vary across HLA loci, with the most associated TCRs seen for DRB1 alleles and the fewest for HLA-C alleles. The study listed around 160 TCR beta chains as associated with cytomegalovirus. Linkage disequilibrium might explain the correlated functional status among segregating V segments, but an unknown experimental factor could not be excluded. Because counts were too low, roughly 18 rarely observed V segments, including chromosome 9 orphons, were left out of the earlier analysis of about 620 of the donors. Sequencing depth was assumed to be roughly uniform across donors in the presence/absence analyses, though that assumption may not hold. A later analysis associated about 17,000 TCR beta sequences with specific HLA alleles at a false discovery rate of 0.05. In vitro tests confirmed that a few of the cytomegalovirus-associated TCR beta chains recognize cytomegalovirus antigens. According to a later genetic analysis, donors in an Asian-associated ancestry cluster had fewer N-insertions in productive TCRs than the approximately 700-donor mean. Assigning TCR associations to individual alleles was difficult when HLA alleles, especially DR and DQ, strongly co-occurred. A cluster of highly shared sequence variants was judged likely to represent a technical artifact of the sequencing pipeline. Because some donors lacked HLA typing at each locus, the association tests relied only on the typed subset. The classifier was reported to diagnose cytomegalovirus status with high specificity and sensitivity in both the original cohort and the validation cohort. The only immune exposure information available for the cohort was CMV serostatus. An association between a missense DCLRE1C variant and V-gene and J-gene trimming of TCR beta chains was found in a later genetic analysis and replicated in an independent cohort. A later analysis reported that several top co-occurrence clusters appeared linked to parvovirus B19, influenza, CMV and Epstein-Barr virus. A further reported finding was that TCR beta sequences accurately predicted the HLA-A and HLA-B alleles for most subjects in the first cohort. According to a later analysis, most CMV-associated TCR beta chains appeared to be HLA-restricted, and the HLA associations seemed to be driven largely by CMV exposure. In an earlier analysis of approximately 590 of the donors, most TCR beta V segments were observed in productive rearrangements about 87% or about 30% of the time, broadly matching IMGT annotations. The authors suggested that the approach could potentially be generalized to other disease states and immunological phenotypes.

The cohort was made up of around 720 healthy bone marrow donors. At the time of sampling, all cohort members were nominally healthy, though unrecorded immune exposures were likely present. The donor was CMV seronegative and was included in the group of a few hundred seronegative cohort members. A peripheral blood sample was collected from each donor, and TCR beta sequencing was performed on peripheral blood mononuclear cells. The Qiagen DNeasy Blood Extraction Kit was used to extract genomic DNA from the blood cell samples. As concerns this clone: Its binding antigen is unknown. One base away there is no much larger clone; base qualities are not given.

The library was generated by the immunoSEQ multiplex PCR assay. A mixture of 60 forward primers for TCR Vbeta segments and 13 reverse primers for TCR Jbeta segments was used in the multiplex PCR. A multiplex PCR assay on genomic DNA amplified the CDR3 region of rearranged TCR beta genes. The amplified TCR beta libraries were sequenced on the Illumina HiSeq System as 87-base-pair reads. In the authors' own workflow: Across the roughly 700 repertoires, a later analysis counted 75 million to 90 million unique TCR beta chains, 9 million to 14 million of which were shared by at least two donors. Raw reads were error-corrected and collapsed into unique sequences with a nearest-neighbor algorithm that merged closely related sequences to remove PCR and sequencing errors. To assign V, D and J gene segments, CDR3 sequences were aligned to IMGT reference sequences. For a sequence to be retained, a match of at least six nucleotides was required to both a V gene segment and a J gene segment. A rearrangement counted as productive if the CDR3 had no stop codons and remained in frame with V and J, and every other rearrangement counted as non-productive. CDR3 was defined according to IMGT convention as the region running from the second conserved V-encoded cysteine to the conserved J-encoded phenylalanine. In an earlier analysis of more than 550 of the donors, sequences lacking an unambiguous match to a single V gene segment were excluded. An earlier analysis of several hundred of the donors classified V segments as functional when productive rearrangements were above 56.7% and as segregating when the standard deviation between donors was above 5%. A statistical classification framework was built for diagnosing cytomegalovirus status from the catalog of TCR beta chain sequences. A later analysis assigned V and J genes by comparing TCR nucleotide sequences with IMGT/GENE-DB human TR gene sequences. A later analysis assigned CDR3 sequences and most-parsimonious VDJ recombination scenarios with the TCRdist pipeline. In a later analysis, each TCR beta chain was defined by its CDR3 amino acid sequence together with its V-gene family, and reads lacking a unique V-gene family were excluded. As a way to deal with suspected cross-contamination and a sequencing artifact, a later analysis dropped 450 to 600 nucleotide sequences that were highly shared and had low generation probability. A later analysis calculated a clonal expansion index for each public chain from normalized within-repertoire ranks of inferred template counts. In a later analysis, generation probabilities were computed using a VDJ recombination model fitted to out-of-frame rearrangements, and the results were checked against IGoR. Hypergeometric tests were used in a later analysis to score TCR-TCR, TCR-HLA and TCR-CMV co-occurrence, with a repertoire-size bias correction applied to the TCR pairs. To estimate false discovery rates, a later analysis permuted the HLA or CMV assignments 20 times. A later analysis grouped co-occurring TCRs with DBSCAN, adding TCRdist sequence similarity when clustering within HLA-allele-positive subsets. Repertoires with fewer than 30,000 or more than 120,000 public chains, plus five repertoires with anomalous nucleotide sharing, were excluded from co-occurrence clustering. TCRdb stores this immuneACCESS table with in-frame sequences only. Part of the clones is absent; in the studies checked, under half of the shortfall reflects unresolved V genes, and no reason is known for the rest. V and J calls and clone size are copied from that table; D and trimming were computed from the DNA. This sample holds about 150,000 clones; over 65% were observed only once. In total, the top ten clones hold about 1.5% of the sample.

Input material: PBMCs. The receptor's source is a man aged 40-49 years in good health and CMV-seronegative.

CDR3 reads: CASGSGGNYGYTF. At the DNA level, the sequence is TGTGCCAGCGGGTCTGGGGGGAACTATGGCTACACCTTC. The chain is assembled from TRBV28 and TRBJ1-2, and TRBD1 may be the D gene, going by 5 matching bases. CDR1 is given as MDHEN and CDR2 as SYDVKM, both from the germline V gene. V lost 8 bases and J lost 2 bases; the stretch between them is 12 bases long. The CDR3 sequence holds 13 residues, the cysteine and phenylalanine included. The only DNA kept is the CDR3, 39 bases in frame from the first base.